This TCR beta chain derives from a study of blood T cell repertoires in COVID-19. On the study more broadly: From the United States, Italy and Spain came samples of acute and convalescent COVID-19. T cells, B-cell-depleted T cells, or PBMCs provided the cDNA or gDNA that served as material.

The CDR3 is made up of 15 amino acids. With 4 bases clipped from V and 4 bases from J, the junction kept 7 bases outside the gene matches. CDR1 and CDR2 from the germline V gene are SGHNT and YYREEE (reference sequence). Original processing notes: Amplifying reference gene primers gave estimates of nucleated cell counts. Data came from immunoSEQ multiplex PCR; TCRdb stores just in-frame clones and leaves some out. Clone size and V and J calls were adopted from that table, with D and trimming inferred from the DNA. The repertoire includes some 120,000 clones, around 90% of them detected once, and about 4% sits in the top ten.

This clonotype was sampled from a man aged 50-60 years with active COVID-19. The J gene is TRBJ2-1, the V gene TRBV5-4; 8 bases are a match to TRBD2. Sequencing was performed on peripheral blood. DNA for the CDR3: TGTGCCAGCAGCCAGGCTGGCGGGGGGTACAATGAGCAGTTCTTC. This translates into CASSQAGGGYNEQFF.